Below, one T cell receptor beta chain is given with its context. The antigen remains undetermined. The sample is drawn from a study of cytomegalovirus exposure and HLA in healthy donors. Study results and limitations: In an earlier analysis, in roughly 580 donors, most V segments appeared productive either ~87% or ~30% of the time. Highest at DRB1 and lowest at HLA-C, TCR association rates differed among HLA loci in a later analysis.

CDR1 and CDR2 from the germline V gene are WNHNN and SYGVQD (reference sequence). After removal of 4 bases from V and 8 bases from J, the junction contained 7 bases not matched to a gene. The CDR3 runs 16 residues. Vbeta (60) and Jbeta (13) primers were used in the PCR. Produced via immunoSEQ multiplex PCR; TCRdb's table is partial and in-frame only. This sample contains about 60,000 clones. Sequencing used PBMCs. The chain carries TRBV10-1 and TRBJ2-1; TRBD2 agrees at 14 bases. The source is a woman aged 18-35 years in good health and CMV-seronegative. The CDR3 region is CASSGGRLAGGDEQFF. DNA for the CDR3: TGCGCCAGCAGTGGAGGGCGACTAGCGGGAGGGGATGAGCAGTTCTTC.